The 13 T cell receptor beta chains below come from one sample, sequenced in a study of spatial heterogeneity in lung cancer. TCRdb re-derived calls from the 5' RACE reads in MiXCR, one entry per CDR3 protein. Of roughly 99,000 distinct CDR3 sequences in the sample, 19% were seen once. Time point given: blood at routine non-recurrence follow-up after resection. The specimen was PBMCs, collected at follow-up. These TCRs come from a male donor with early-stage non-small cell lung cancer.

The V call is TRBV30, the J call TRBJ1-2; tentative D call: TRBD1 (5 bases). The CDR3 extends over 16 amino acids. Trimming removed 0 bases at V and 6 bases at J, with 20 bases between. CDR1 and CDR2 from the germline V gene are GTSNPN and SVGIG (reference sequence). As DNA, the CDR3 is TGTGCCTGGAGTGTCTGGCAGGGTGACAACCTAGATGGCTACACCTTC. Its translation: CAWSVWQGDNLDGYTF.

This clonotype appeared a few times. V usage is TRBV7-3 and J usage is TRBJ2-5; possible D gene TRBD2, 5 bases. The CDR3 is 13 amino acids. Trimming removed 5 bases at V and 5 bases at J, with 12 bases between. CDR1 SGHTA and CDR2 FQGTGA come from the germline V gene. CDR3 protein: CASSLVRGETQYF. In DNA form, the CDR3 reads TGTGCCAGCAGCCTAGTGAGAGGGGAGACCCAGTACTTC.

The chain uses TRBV11-2 and TRBJ2-5; 7 bases are shared with TRBD1. CDR1 and CDR2 from the germline V gene are SGHAT and FQNNGV. The trim removed 1 base at V and 1 base at J, leaving 3 bases unmatched. The CDR3 covers 15 residues. CDR3 in DNA: TGTGCCAGCAGCTTAGGGACAGGCCGCCAAGAGACCCAGTACTTC. Translating it yields CASSLGTGRQETQYF.

This clonotype was observed a handful of times. The chain couples TRBV4-1 to TRBJ2-3, with D possibly TRBD2 on 6 matching bases. This CDR3 has 16 residues. The V end was cut by 3 bases, the J end by 3 bases, with 16 bases between. Germline values: CDR1 MGHRA, CDR2 YSYEKL. The CDR3 nucleotides read TGCGCCAGCAGCCAGGTCGGGGCGGGAAGGACAGATACGCAGTATTTT. Its protein is CASSQVGAGRTDTQYF.

This clonotype was picked up a small number of times. As DNA, the CDR3 is TGTGCCATCGCTTTCCAGGGTTACACCGGGGAGCTGTTTTTT. Protein: CAIAFQGYTGELFF. J is TRBJ2-2 and V is TRBV10-3, with a weak D call TRBD1 (5 bases). The germline V gene has CDR1 ENHRY and CDR2 SYGVKD. V lost 8 bases and J 3 bases, leaving 13 bases between the germline ends. The length of the CDR3 is 14 residues.

A few counts support this clonotype. The chain has TRBV21-1 and TRBJ2-7; TRBD2, as called in the table, went unchecked against the DNA. TRBV21-1 corresponds to a pseudogene. The CDR3 contains 13 residues. The CDR3 DNA reads as TGTGCCAGCAGCAATCTAGCGGTCTACGAGCAGTACTTC. It encodes CASSNLAVYEQYF.

The DNA of the CDR3 is TGTGCCAGCAGCTTTAGCGGGGTTGAGCAGTTCTTC. Protein product: CASSFSGVEQFF. The chain couples TRBV9 to TRBJ2-1; 8 positions agree with TRBD2. There are 12 residues in the CDR3. CDR1 and CDR2 (germline): SGDLS, YYNGEE. Trimming at V came to 4 bases and at J to 9 bases, leaving 3 bases not matched to a gene.

In its sample, this clonotype was seen many times. The J gene is TRBJ2-1, the V gene TRBV24-1; 7 bases map to TRBD1. The CDR3 consists of 13 residues. Germline-derived CDR1 and CDR2 are KGHDR and SFDVKD. Trimming removed 7 bases from V and 5 bases from J; junction bases left unmatched: 4. The CDR3 spells CATRGTDNNEQFF. CDR3 sequence (DNA): TGTGCCACCAGGGGGACAGACAACAATGAGCAGTTCTTC.

A few counts support this clonotype. The chain couples TRBV19 to TRBJ1-2; 11 nucleotides line up with TRBD1. The germline V gene encodes CDR1 LNHDA and CDR2 SQIVND (reference sequence). The CDR3 consists of 15 residues. Losses at the gene ends were 6 bases for V and 4 bases for J; bases not matched to a gene: 7. The CDR3 region is CASRTAGTGGYGYTF. CDR3 DNA: TGTGCCAGTAGAACTGCCGGGACAGGGGGCTATGGCTACACCTTC.

The J gene is TRBJ1-1, the V gene TRBV7-6; a weak D match, TRBD1 (6 bases). This CDR3 spans 15 amino acids. Germline V gene data show CDR1 as SGHVS and CDR2 as FNYEAQ. Trimming stripped 0 bases from V and 0 bases from J, with 8 bases between. This chain's CDR3 is CASSLAGGLNTEAFF. CDR3 DNA: TGTGCCAGCAGCTTAGCAGGGGGATTGAACACTGAAGCTTTCTTT.

The chain combines TRBV30 with TRBJ2-1; D might be TRBD2 (6 bases). V was pared by 0 bases and J by 16 bases, with 13 bases between. Germline-derived CDR1 and CDR2 are GTSNPN and SVGIG (reference sequence). The CDR3 is made up of 11 amino acids. The CDR3 spells CAWSVGGFQFF. The DNA of the CDR3 is TGTGCCTGGAGTGTAGGAGGGTTTCAATTCTTC.

This clonotype was counted a few times. The chain links TRBV30 to TRBJ2-6, with 9 bases fitting TRBD1. Looked up from germline, CDR1 is GTSNPN and CDR2 is SVGIG (reference sequence). The CDR3 has 21 residues. Losses at the gene ends were 3 bases for V and 3 bases for J; bases not matched to a gene: 21. DNA of the CDR3: TGTGCCTGGAGCGGACTCTTCCTGAGGGGACAGGGTCCTAGTGGGGCCAACGTCCTGACTTTC. Protein sequence: CAWSGLFLRGQGPSGANVLTF. The full variable domain, with the rest looked up from reference TRBV30 and TRBJ2-6, is SQTIHQWPATLVQPVGSPLSLECTVEGTSNPNLYWYRQAAGRGLQLLFYSVGIGQISSEVPQNLSASRPQDRQFILSSKKLLLSDSGFYLCAWSGLFLRGQGPSGANVLTFGAGSRLTVL.

The chain is built from TRBV20-1 and TRBJ2-1, with D tentatively TRBD1 or TRBD2 (5 bases each). The CDR3 loop spans 15 amino acids. The V gene lost 0 bases and the J gene lost 3 bases, with 12 bases spanning the gap. CDR1 and CDR2 (germline): DFQATT, SNEGSKA (reference sequence). Written as DNA, the CDR3 is TGCAGTGCTAGAGACGGGGCAAAGGTCTACAATGAGCAGTTCTTC. The encoded protein is CSARDGAKVYNEQFF.